Only a few counts were recorded for the clone carrying this TCR beta chain. Its antigen remains unidentified. This specimen comes from a study of blood T cells in healthy people across ages. Study results and limitations: CMV status of donors was unknown, possibly confounding expanded clonotype changes.

Using a J-beta primer mix together with a sample-barcoded 5' primer, a second PCR was run for about 6 to 12 cycles. TCRdb reprocessed the 5' RACE reads with MiXCR, giving one entry per CDR3 protein. The table lists hundreds of thousands of distinct CDR3 sequences, 60% to 80% of them singletons, with roughly 26% in the top ten. Germline CDR1 is MGHDK and CDR2 is SYGVNS. CDR3 length: 13 residues. The V gene end was trimmed by 7 bases and the J gene end by 6 bases; junction bases not matched to a gene: 5. The sequence derives from a man younger than 40 in good health. Sample: blood. The chain employs TRBV25-1 and TRBJ2-1, with TRBD2 matching over 8 bases. The chain's CDR3 is CASKYGTSNEQFF. In nucleotides, the CDR3 is TGTGCCAGCAAGTACGGGACTAGCAATGAGCAGTTCTTC.